This TCR beta chain was sequenced during a study of identical twins. This clonotype appeared a few times. Trimming removed 2 bases at V and 0 bases at J, with 7 bases between. The CDR3 contains 13 residues. In germline, CDR1 is GTSNPN, CDR2 SVGIG (reference sequence). TCRdb re-analysed the 5' RACE reads in MiXCR, keeping a single row per CDR3 protein. The table lists over 500,000 distinct CDR3 sequences, around 20% of them singletons, with roughly 0.9% in the top ten. This sample also appeared in a second study, on T cells expressing NK-cell markers.

This sequence joins TRBV30 and TRBJ1-1; D is undetermined. The TCR was taken from a woman under 30 in good health. The sample comprised CD4+ T cells sorted from blood. The CDR3 loop reads CAWSNRLNTEAFF. In nucleotides, the CDR3 is TGTGCCTGGAGTAATCGGTTGAACACTGAAGCTTTCTTT.